The 30 T cell receptor beta chains listed next were all sequenced from one sample in a study of T cells in Graves' hyperthyroidism and ophthalmopathy. Amplification of TCR beta CDR3 regions used RNA as the template. Primed by the HTBI set, a first-round RT-PCR was run on the TCR CDR3. TCRdb redid the calling of the multiplex PCR reads with MiXCR, one entry per CDR3 protein. Of around 620,000 distinct CDR3 sequences in the sample, roughly 46% were seen once. The sequencing input was peripheral blood or thyroid tissue (not recorded which). The receptors come from an adult woman with Graves' disease, either hyperthyroidism or ophthalmopathy (not recorded which).

This clonotype was found many times. This sequence joins TRBV27 and TRBJ2-7; D is unclear. Germline V gene lookup returns CDR1 MNHEY and CDR2 SMNVEV (reference sequence). This CDR3 contains 12 residues. V was trimmed by 6 bases and J by 4 bases, leaving 10 bases between them. CDR3 DNA: TGTGCCAGCAGAGACTCCAAATACGAGCAGTACTTC. This encodes CASRDSKYEQYF.

This clonotype was recorded at least ten times. The chain combines TRBV5-1 with TRBJ1-4; D not certain. The CDR3 extends over 18 amino acids. Looked up from germline, CDR1 is SGHRS and CDR2 is YFSETQ. The V end was cut by 0 bases, the J end by 3 bases, with 18 bases between. This CDR3 reads CASSLESQYTSPNEKLFF. In DNA form, the CDR3 reads TGCGCCAGCAGCTTGGAATCACAGTATACAAGCCCTAATGAAAAACTGTTTTTT. Full variable domain (outside the CDR3, taken from reference TRBV5-1 and TRBJ1-4): KAGVTQTPRYLIKTRGQQVTLSCSPISGHRSVSWYQQTPGQGLQFLFEYFSETQRNKGNFPGRFSGRQFSNSRSEMNVSTLELGDSALYLCASSLESQYTSPNEKLFFGSGTQLSVL.

The rearrangement joins TRBV7-9 to TRBJ1-4; unclear D gene. V lost 4 bases, J lost 3 bases, and 12 bases lay in between. Germline values: CDR1 SEHNR, CDR2 FQNEAQ (reference sequence). CDR3 size: 15 residues. In DNA, the CDR3 is TGTGCCAGCAGCTCCCTAGGCGTGCCTAATGAAAAACTGTTTTTT. Its protein is CASSSLGVPNEKLFF.

On this clonotype itself: One base away lies a much larger clone, so this may be a sequencing read error. CDR3: CASSRTSGISYEQYF. CDR3 coding DNA: TGTGCCAGCAGCAGGACTAGCGGGATCTCCTACGAGCAGTACTTC. The chain has TRBV11-2 and TRBJ2-7; 12 positions agree with TRBD2. V was pared by 5 bases and J by 0 bases, with 2 bases of the junction left unmatched. The CDR3 covers 15 residues. Per germline, CDR1 SGHAT and CDR2 FQNNGV.

This clonotype appeared many times. The rearrangement uses TRBV7-3 and TRBJ2-2; possibly TRBD1 or TRBD2 for D (5 bases each). The CDR3 contains 15 residues. Trimming shortened V by 5 bases and J by 7 bases, and 17 bases separated the two germline ends. CDR1 SGHTA and CDR2 FQGTGA come from the germline V gene. The CDR3 loop reads CASSPPGPTDGELFF. CDR3 sequence (DNA): TGTGCCAGCAGCCCCCCGGGACCGACCGACGGGGAGCTGTTTTTT.

This clonotype was seen a handful of times. The rearrangement joins TRBV24-1 to TRBJ2-5; 11 nucleotides line up with TRBD2. The CDR3 is 19 residues long. With V trimmed by 3 bases and J by 5 bases, 16 bases remained unmatched. Germline CDR1 reads KGHDR; CDR2 reads SFDVKD. CDR3 coding DNA: TGTGCCACCAGTGATACTAGCGGGAGTTTAGGCGGCCCAAGCGAGACCCAGTACTTC. Translation gives CATSDTSGSLGGPSETQYF.

The sample holds many counts of this clonotype. The chain couples TRBV7-2 to TRBJ2-7; possibly TRBD1 for D (6 bases). This CDR3 is built from 15 residues. CDR1 is SGHTA, CDR2 FQGNSA, per germline. The V and J ends lost 2 bases and 2 bases respectively, with 13 bases between them. This CDR3 is CASSLLDSETYEQYF. The CDR3 bases are TGTGCCAGCAGCTTATTGGACAGCGAGACCTACGAGCAGTACTTC.

V is TRBV10-2 and J is TRBJ1-5; possible D gene TRBD1, 6 bases. V was clipped by 4 bases and J by 6 bases, with 7 bases between them. The CDR3 is 12 residues long. Germline CDR1 reads WSHSY; CDR2 reads SAAADI. As DNA, the CDR3 is TGCGCCAGCAGTGGGACAGCTCAGCCCCAGCATTTT. Protein: CASSGTAQPQHF.

This clonotype was picked up many times. J is TRBJ2-7 and V is TRBV20-1, with D perhaps matching TRBD2 (6 bases). CDR1 is DFQATT, CDR2 SNEGSKA, per germline (reference sequence). CDR3 length: 15 residues. V lost 0 bases to trimming and J lost 1 base, with 13 bases between them. CDR3 region: CSARDGSGRSYEQYF. The CDR3 nucleotides are TGCAGTGCTAGAGATGGAAGCGGGCGTTCCTACGAGCAGTACTTC.

Remarks on this clonotype: It may be a read error: a sequence one base away is much more abundant. The CDR3 DNA is TGTGCCAGCAGCCGTTTCGTTGCAGAGGCCACCGGGGAGCTGTTTTTT. It encodes CASSRFVAEATGELFF. This chain links TRBV9 with TRBJ2-2; D not certain. Germline V lookup: CDR1 SGDLS, CDR2 YYNGEE. The CDR3 covers 16 residues. V was pared by 4 bases and J by 4 bases, with 17 bases between. Full variable domain (remainder filled in from reference TRBV9 and TRBJ2-2): DSGVTQTPKHLITATGQRVTLRCSPRSGDLSVYWYQQSLDQGLQFLIQYYNGEERAKGNILERFSAQQFPDLHSELNLSSLELGDSALYFCASSRFVAEATGELFFGEGSRLTVL.

This chain links TRBV5-1 with TRBJ2-7; D may match TRBD1 or TRBD2 (5 bases each). This CDR3 is 14 amino acids long. Trimming shortened V by 0 bases and J by 5 bases, and 12 bases separated the two germline ends. From germline, CDR1 is SGHRS and CDR2 YFSETQ. CDR3: CASSLEGEYDEQYF. In DNA, the CDR3 is TGCGCCAGCAGCTTGGAAGGGGAGTATGACGAGCAGTACTTC.

This clonotype was counted a few times. The chain combines TRBV30 with TRBJ2-5, with D unclear. Trimming removed 3 bases at V and 4 bases at J, with 6 bases between. Per germline, CDR1 GTSNPN and CDR2 SVGIG (reference sequence). This CDR3 contains 11 residues. CDR3 sequence: CAWRPGETQYF. Here the CDR3 DNA reads TGTGCCTGGAGGCCCGGAGAGACCCAGTACTTC.

The V gene is TRBV7-9, the J gene TRBJ2-5; TRBD2 aligns across 13 bases. Per germline, CDR1 SEHNR and CDR2 FQNEAQ (reference sequence). The V gene end was trimmed by 4 bases and the J gene end by 5 bases; junction bases not matched to a gene: 16. This CDR3 is built from 19 residues. The CDR3 region is CASSSPGQRTSGSWETQYF. DNA for the CDR3: TGTGCCAGCAGCTCCCCGGGACAGCGGACTAGCGGGAGCTGGGAGACCCAGTACTTC.

This rearrangement joins TRBV29-1 to TRBJ1-2; no clear D gene. Germline V lookup: CDR1 SQVTM, CDR2 ANQGSEA. V was trimmed by 5 bases and J by 8 bases, leaving 12 bases between them. This CDR3 contains 11 residues. The CDR3 coding sequence is TGCAGCGTTCTGGGCAACGGGGGCTACACCTTC. It is translated as CSVLGNGGYTF. Variable domain in full (rest from reference TRBV29-1 and TRBJ1-2): SAVISQKPSRDICQRGTSLTIQCQVDSQVTMMFWYRQQPGQSLTLIATANQGSEATYESGFVIDKFPISRPNLTFSTLTVSNMSPEDSSIYLCSVLGNGGYTFGSGTRLTVV.

This clonotype occurred many times. This rearrangement joins TRBV20-1 to TRBJ2-7; TRBD2 agrees at 10 bases. The CDR3 sequence is 15 residues long. The germline CDR1 and CDR2 sequences are DFQATT and SNEGSKA (reference sequence). V gave up 5 bases and J gave up 3 bases; unmatched junction bases: 10. The CDR3 region has the DNA TGCAGTGCTGATTCGCTAGCGGGAGTCAACTACGAGCAGTACTTC. Translation gives CSADSLAGVNYEQYF.

The chain joins TRBV29-1 to TRBJ2-5; a possible D gene is TRBD2 (6 bases). The germline CDR1 and CDR2 sequences are SQVTM and ANQGSEA. V lost 0 bases and J 0 bases, leaving 14 bases between the germline ends. This CDR3 is 16 amino acids long. CDR3 loop: CSVEEGLGGNQETQYF. In DNA, the CDR3 is TGCAGCGTTGAAGAGGGTTTGGGGGGAAACCAAGAGACCCAGTACTTC.

The V and J genes are TRBV24-1 and TRBJ2-7; 12 bases fit TRBD2. The J segment lost 3 bases and the V segment lost 4 bases, leaving 3 bases of the junction unmatched. The CDR3 has 15 amino acids. In germline, CDR1 is KGHDR, CDR2 SFDVKD. For the CDR3, the DNA is TGTGCCACCAGTGACCGGACTAGCGGGAACTACGAGCAGTACTTC. Its protein is CATSDRTSGNYEQYF.

The genes are TRBV19 and TRBJ1-2, with TRBD1 identical over 7 bases. The CDR3 totals 14 residues. V shed 4 bases and J 4 bases; nucleotides not matched to a gene: 6. Germline lookup yields CDR1 LNHDA and CDR2 SQIVND (reference sequence). The CDR3 here is CASSNLQGSYGYTF. In nucleotides, the CDR3 is TGTGCCAGTAGTAACTTACAGGGGAGCTATGGCTACACCTTC.

The J gene is TRBJ1-1, the V gene TRBV28; 9 bases match TRBD1. Germline CDR1 MDHEN, CDR2 SYDVKM. V lost 8 bases, J lost 2 bases, and 9 bases stayed unmatched. The CDR3 is 15 amino acids. This CDR3 is CASYSTGGDNTEAFF. CDR3 nucleotides: TGTGCCAGCTATTCTACAGGGGGCGATAACACTGAAGCTTTCTTT.

This clonotype was found many times. The chain links TRBV7-9 to TRBJ1-1; 7 bases fit TRBD1. The J segment lost 6 bases and the V segment lost 1 base, leaving 2 bases of the junction unmatched. Germline CDR1 is SEHNR and CDR2 is FQNEAQ (reference sequence). This CDR3 is 13 amino acids long. DNA for the CDR3: TGTGCCAGCAGCTTAGGTAGGGGGCCTGAAGCTTTCTTT. Its protein product is CASSLGRGPEAFF.

The rearrangement uses TRBV10-3 and TRBJ2-5; 10 bases are shared with TRBD1. Per germline, CDR1 ENHRY and CDR2 SYGVKD. The CDR3 consists of 14 residues. J gave up 2 bases and V 5 bases, and 2 bases lay outside the gene matches. CDR3 bases: TGTGCCATCAGTTCGGGACAGGGGCAAGAGACCCAGTACTTC. Amino acids: CAISSGQGQETQYF.

The CDR3, as DNA: TGTGCCATCAGCGATACAAGGAACACTGAAGCTTTCTTT. Protein: CAISDTRNTEAFF. The chain recombines TRBV10-3 with TRBJ1-1; D unclear. This CDR3 contains 13 residues. V gave up 6 bases and J gave up 1 base, with 9 bases separating them. Germline loops: CDR1 ENHRY, CDR2 SYGVKD.

The rearrangement uses TRBV2 and TRBJ1-1; unclear D gene. Deletions cut 5 bases from V and 7 bases from J, with 11 bases between. Germline V gene sequence: CDR1 SNHLY, CDR2 FYNNEI. The CDR3 is 12 amino acids. The CDR3 DNA reads as TGTGCCAGCAGTCCTAGACTTGGTGAAGCTTTCTTT. It translates to CASSPRLGEAFF.

The chain is built from TRBV24-1 and TRBJ1-5; 7 bases fit TRBD1. The J segment lost 6 bases and the V segment lost 10 bases, leaving 5 bases of the junction unmatched. CDR1 KGHDR and CDR2 SFDVKD come from the germline V gene. The CDR3 spans 12 residues. The CDR3: CATQDRCQPQHF. For the CDR3, the DNA is TGTGCCACGCAGGACAGGTGTCAGCCCCAGCATTTT.

This clonotype showed up many times. The rearrangement uses TRBV11-2 and TRBJ2-6; D could derive from TRBD1 or TRBD2 (5 bases each). The CDR3 has 17 amino acids. Germline CDR1 is SGHAT and CDR2 is FQNNGV. Trimming shortened V by 3 bases and J by 0 bases, and 12 bases separated the two germline ends. The CDR3 region has the DNA TGTGCCAGCAGCTTTGGGGACGCCCGCTCTGGGGCCAACGTCCTGACTTTC. Amino acid sequence: CASSFGDARSGANVLTF.

This rearrangement joins TRBV5-6 to TRBJ1-4, with D tentatively TRBD1 (6 bases). V was cut by 4 bases and J by 10 bases, with 11 bases left in between. Per germline, CDR1 SGHDT and CDR2 YYEEEE. CDR3 length: 12 amino acids. The CDR3: CASSLGHGKLFF. CDR3 DNA sequence: TGTGCCAGCAGCCTGGGACATGGAAAACTGTTTTTT.

This clonotype was seen a handful of times. This may be a read error: a much more frequent sequence differs by one nucleotide. Here the CDR3 omits its conserved ending phenylalanine or tryptophan, so a read error is the likely source. This chain uses TRBV5-4 with TRBJ2-7; D possibly corresponds to TRBD2 (6 bases). This CDR3 is 14 amino acids long. Germline V lookup: CDR1 SGHNT, CDR2 YYREEE (reference sequence). V was pared by 5 bases and J by 6 bases, with 18 bases between. CDR3 nucleotide sequence: TGTGCCAGCAGGCCCGGGACTTCGCCGATCGAGCAGTACCTC. Translation gives CASRPGTSPIEQYL.

J is TRBJ1-6 and V is TRBV2, with a tentative D call TRBD1 (5 bases). Germline CDR1 SNHLY, CDR2 FYNNEI. The length of the CDR3 is 14 residues. Deletions cut 5 bases from V and 10 bases from J, with 15 bases between. The CDR3 protein is CASSSSQVNSPLHF. In DNA, the CDR3 is TGTGCCAGCAGTTCTTCACAGGTTAACTCACCCCTCCACTTT.

This clonotype was detected only once. One end of the junction is discordant with germline, which a read error may explain. V usage is TRBV7-2 and J usage is TRBJ2-7; no clear D. Germline V gene data show CDR1 as SGHTA and CDR2 as FQGNSA. The CDR3 loop spans 14 amino acids. This CDR3 is CASSLDWGSYEQYF. As DNA, the CDR3 is TGCGCCAGCAGCTTAGATTGGGGCTCCTACGAGCAGTACTTC.

At least ten counts were recorded for this clonotype. This chain connects TRBV7-3 to TRBJ2-5; 14 bases align to TRBD2. CDR3 length equals 15 residues. After removal of 3 bases from V and 3 bases from J, the junction contained 0 bases not matched to a gene. The V gene's germline CDR1 is SGHTA and CDR2 FQGTGA. The CDR3 reads CASSLGLAGEETQYF. CDR3 nucleotides: TGTGCCAGCAGCTTGGGACTAGCGGGGGAAGAGACCCAGTACTTC.